This T cell receptor beta chain comes out of a study of blood T cell repertoires in COVID-19. At the level of the study: The United States, Italy and Spain provided the acute and convalescent COVID-19 samples.

Authors' methods: Cell counts per sample came from amplifying reference gene primers. Produced via immunoSEQ multiplex PCR; TCRdb's table is partial and in-frame only. The D gene and trimming were derived from the DNA, and the V and J assignments and clone size from that table. The profile covers 220,000 or so clones, with roughly four fifths appearing a single time and 2% to 2.5% taken by the ten largest. J was trimmed by 4 bases and V by 4 bases; bases with no gene match: 7. Germline CDR1 is SNHLY and CDR2 is FYNNEI. The CDR3 spans 15 residues. This clone was seen only a few times. Sequenced sample: peripheral blood. The chain combines TRBV2 with TRBJ2-7; 10 bases match TRBD1. The clonotype originates from a woman between 55 and 75 years old with acute or convalescent COVID-19. CDR3 region: CASSGGWTGGYEQYF. DNA of the CDR3: TGTGCCAGCAGTGGTGGTTGGACAGGGGGTTACGAGCAGTACTTC.